This paragraph reports one T cell receptor beta chain. The CDR3 consists of 16 residues. Between the trimmed V and J ends, which lost 3 bases and 4 bases, there was a span of 16 bases. The germline V gene has CDR1 SEHNR and CDR2 FQNEAQ (reference sequence). This entry is derived from a study of OX40 agonist ivuxolimab in advanced cancers. Study in general: Dose-escalation cases comprised hepatocellular carcinoma, melanoma, renal cell or head and neck cancer.

The method was immunoSEQ multiplex PCR; TCRdb's version includes in-frame clones alone and lacks a portion of them. The sample comprises tens of thousands of clones, approximately 79% of which are singletons, and over 5% rests with the top ten. The genes are TRBV7-9 and TRBJ1-5, with D unclear. Specimen: CD4+ or CD8+ T cells sorted from blood, collected in a trial of the OX40 agonist ivuxolimab. This clonotype was sampled from an adult with an advanced solid tumor such as melanoma, head and neck, liver or kidney cancer. CDR3 nucleotides: TGTGCCAGCAGCTTCCCTGGCCCCCCCGCGAATCAGCCCCAGCATTTT. Its translation: CASSFPGPPANQPQHF.